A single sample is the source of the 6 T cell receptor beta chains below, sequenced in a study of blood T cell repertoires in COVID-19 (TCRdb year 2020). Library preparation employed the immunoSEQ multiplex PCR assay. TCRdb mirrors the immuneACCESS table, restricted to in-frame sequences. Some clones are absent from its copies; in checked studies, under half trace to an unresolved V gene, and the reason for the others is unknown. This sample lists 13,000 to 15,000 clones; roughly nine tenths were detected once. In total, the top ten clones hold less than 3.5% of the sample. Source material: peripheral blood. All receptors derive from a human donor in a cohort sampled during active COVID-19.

DNA for the CDR3: TGTGCCAGCAGTATAACAGGGGCCCAAGAGACCCAGTACTTC. This sequence encodes CASSITGAQETQYF. The rearrangement uses TRBV28 and TRBJ2-5; 7 bases are a match to TRBD1. V lost 5 bases, J lost 1 base, and 4 bases stayed unmatched. This CDR3 has 14 residues. The V gene's germline CDR1 is MDHEN and CDR2 SYDVKM.

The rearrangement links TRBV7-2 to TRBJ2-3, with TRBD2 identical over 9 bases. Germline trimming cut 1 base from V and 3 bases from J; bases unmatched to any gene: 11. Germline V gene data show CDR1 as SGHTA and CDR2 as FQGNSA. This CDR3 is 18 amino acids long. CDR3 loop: CASSLGQGGRAGTDTQYF. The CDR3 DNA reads TGTGCCAGCAGCTTAGGGCAAGGCGGGAGGGCCGGGACAGATACGCAGTATTTT. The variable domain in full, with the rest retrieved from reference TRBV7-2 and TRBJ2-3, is GAGVSQSPSNKVTEKGKDVELRCDPISGHTALYWYRQSLGQGLEFLIYFQGNSAPDKSGLPSDRFSAERTGGSVSTLTIQRTQQEDSAVYLCASSLGQGGRAGTDTQYFGPGTRLTVL.

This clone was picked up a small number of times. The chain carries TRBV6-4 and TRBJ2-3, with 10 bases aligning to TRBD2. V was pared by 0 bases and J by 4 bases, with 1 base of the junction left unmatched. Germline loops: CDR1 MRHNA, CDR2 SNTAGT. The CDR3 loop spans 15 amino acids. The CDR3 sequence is CASSDSAGGPDTQYF. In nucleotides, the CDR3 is TGTGCCAGCAGTGACTCAGCGGGGGGGCCAGATACGCAGTATTTT.

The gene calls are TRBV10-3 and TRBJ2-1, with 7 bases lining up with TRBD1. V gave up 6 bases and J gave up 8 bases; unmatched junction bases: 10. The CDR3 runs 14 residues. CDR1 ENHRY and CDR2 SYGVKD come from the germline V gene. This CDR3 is CAIRVTNTGDEQFF. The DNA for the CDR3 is TGTGCCATCAGGGTAACTAACACAGGGGATGAGCAGTTCTTC.

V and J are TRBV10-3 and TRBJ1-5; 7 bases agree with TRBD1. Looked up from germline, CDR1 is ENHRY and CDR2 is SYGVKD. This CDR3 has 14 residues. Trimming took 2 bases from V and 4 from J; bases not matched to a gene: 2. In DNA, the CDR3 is TGTGCCATCAGTGAGGACAGGGTGAATCAGCCCCAGCATTTT. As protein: CAISEDRVNQPQHF.

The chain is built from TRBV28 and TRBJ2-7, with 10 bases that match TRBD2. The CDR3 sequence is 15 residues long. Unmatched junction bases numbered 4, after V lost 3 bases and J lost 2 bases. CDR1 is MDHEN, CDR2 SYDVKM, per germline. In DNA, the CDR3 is TGTGCCAGCAGTTTCGCGAGCGGGAGGGCCTACGAGCAGTACTTC. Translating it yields CASSFASGRAYEQYF.